Detailed here is one T cell receptor (beta chain). Other DNA sequences in the sample encode the same CDR3. This specimen comes from a study of blood T cell repertoires in COVID-19. Assay used: immunoSEQ multiplex PCR; TCRdb lists only in-frame clones, some missing. The data show about 260,000 clones, 85% to 90% seen once. The V gene's germline CDR1 is KGHDR and CDR2 SFDVKD. The J segment lost 5 bases and the V segment lost 4 bases, leaving 5 bases of the junction unmatched. The CDR3 is 15 residues long. J is TRBJ1-5 and V is TRBV24-1; 9 bases align to TRBD1. Sequences were obtained from PBMCs or T cells enriched from blood (not recorded which). The TCR originated in a man aged 45-65 years who had been exposed to COVID-19. This CDR3 reads CATSDPGQGDQPQHF. The CDR3 nucleotides read TGTGCCACCAGTGACCCGGGACAGGGTGATCAGCCCCAGCATTTT.